This T cell receptor (beta chain) stems from a study of shared clonotypes between healthy human individuals. Genomic DNA (from each subset) was split evenly across several immunoSEQ plates. Assay used: immunoSEQ multiplex PCR; TCRdb lists only in-frame clones, some missing. The table lists fewer than 500,000 clones, about three quarters of them singletons. Remarks on this clone: What it binds is unknown.

Overall study results and limits: Sampling covered nothing but blood. Tissue TCR repertoires likely differ from those found in blood.

Trimming removed 4 bases at V and 7 bases at J, with 11 bases between. Germline values: CDR1 SGHTS, CDR2 YDEGEE. The length of the CDR3 is 13 residues. This chain uses TRBV5-8 with TRBJ2-2; no firm D call. The sequencing input was PBMCs. This sequence was found in a woman aged 35 to 49 in good health. Some clones in this sample may be carry-over from other donors' samples. The DNA for the CDR3 is TGTGCCAGCAGCCCCCGGGTCGGCGGGGAGCTGTTTTTT. Encoded protein: CASSPRVGGELFF. The full variable domain, in which reference TRBV5-8 and TRBJ2-2 provide the parts outside the CDR3, is EAGVTQSPTHLIKTRGQQATLRCSPISGHTSVYWYQQALGLGLQFLLWYDEGEERNRGNFPPRFSGRQFPNYSSELNVNALELEDSALYLCASSPRVGGELFFGEGSRLTVL.